The 13 T cell receptor beta chains listed next were all sequenced from one sample in a study of cytomegalovirus exposure and HLA in healthy donors. It was with 60 Vbeta and 13 Jbeta primers that the PCR ran. The method was immunoSEQ multiplex PCR; TCRdb's version includes in-frame clones alone and lacks a portion of them. Of roughly 150,000 clones listed, roughly 81% were seen once; the top ten hold around 2%. The sample was PBMCs. All receptors derive from a woman under 30 in good health and CMV-seronegative.

The chain couples TRBV2 to TRBJ1-1; D unclear. This CDR3 has 14 residues. With 7 bases removed from V and 2 bases from J, the gap between germline ends came to 14 bases. Germline CDR1 is SNHLY and CDR2 is FYNNEI. The CDR3 protein is CASTYLGRNTEAFF. In nucleotides, the CDR3 is TGTGCCAGCACGTACCTGGGGAGAAACACTGAAGCTTTCTTT.

The rearrangement links TRBV7-8 to TRBJ2-7; D is undetermined. V lost 5 bases, J lost 0 bases, and 8 bases lay in between. CDR1 is SGHVS, CDR2 FQNEAQ, per germline. There are 13 residues in the CDR3. CDR3 protein: CASSNSNSYEQYF. CDR3 DNA sequence: TGTGCCAGCAGCAACAGCAACTCCTACGAGCAGTACTTC.

The J gene is TRBJ1-5, the V gene TRBV5-3; possibly TRBD1 for D (5 bases). TRBV5-3 counts as an open reading frame of uncertain function. V was clipped by 5 bases and J by 5 bases, with 20 bases between them. CDR3 length: 16 residues. CDR3: CARSRRGRRLYQPQHF. The CDR3 DNA is TGTGCCAGAAGTAGGAGGGGTAGGAGGCTCTATCAGCCCCAGCATTTT.

This clone was picked up a small number of times. The chain carries TRBV18 and TRBJ1-5; 11 nucleotides match TRBD1. The CDR3 is 16 residues long. J gave up 6 bases and V 0 bases, and 4 bases lay outside the gene matches. Germline V CDR1 and CDR2: KGHSH, LQKENI. CDR3 sequence reads: CASSPPGTGGSQPQHF. Written as DNA, the CDR3 is TGTGCCAGCTCACCACCTGGGACAGGGGGATCTCAGCCCCAGCATTTT.

J is TRBJ1-2 and V is TRBV6-1; weak D call: TRBD1 (5 bases). CDR3 length: 15 amino acids. Germline V gene data show CDR1 as MNHNS and CDR2 as SASEGT. The germline V and J ends were trimmed by 6 bases and 0 bases, with 14 bases remaining between them. The CDR3 spells CASRESRGSNYGYTF. CDR3 DNA sequence: TGTGCCAGCAGAGAGAGCCGGGGGTCTAACTATGGCTACACCTTC.

CDR3 residues: CASRGGGASGNTIYF. In DNA, the CDR3 is TGTGCCAGCCGTGGCGGGGGCGCTTCTGGAAACACCATATATTTT. This chain connects TRBV18 to TRBJ1-3; TRBD1 is a possible D gene (6 bases). V lost 8 bases to trimming and J lost 1 base, with 15 bases between them. This CDR3 spans 15 amino acids. Germline CDR1 KGHSH, CDR2 LQKENI. Using reference TRBV18 and TRBJ1-3 for the parts outside the CDR3, the full variable domain is NAGVMQNPRHLVRRRGQEARLRCSPMKGHSHVYWYRQLPEEGLKFMVYLQKENIIDESGMPKERFSAEFPKEGPSILRIQQVVRGDSAAYFCASRGGGASGNTIYFGEGSWLTVV.

The chain combines TRBV27 with TRBJ2-7; D perhaps matches TRBD1 (6 bases). CDR3 length: 14 amino acids. V shed 2 bases and J shed 2 bases, with 10 bases lying between them. Per germline, CDR1 MNHEY and CDR2 SMNVEV (reference sequence). CDR3 nucleotide sequence: TGTGCCAGCAGTTTACGGGCAGGGGCCTACGAGCAGTACTTC. It is translated as CASSLRAGAYEQYF.

This rearrangement joins TRBV7-9 to TRBJ2-2; maybe TRBD1 (6 bases). Trimming removed 0 bases at V and 11 bases at J, with 13 bases between. This CDR3 spans 14 amino acids. CDR1 and CDR2 (germline): SEHNR, FQNEAQ (reference sequence). The CDR3 nucleotides read TGTGCCAGCAGCTTAGCGTGGGGCAGGGGCGAGCTGTTTTTT. It yields the protein CASSLAWGRGELFF. Variable domain in full (rest from reference TRBV7-9 and TRBJ2-2): DTGVSQNPRHKITKRGQNVTFRCDPISEHNRLYWYRQTLGQGPEFLTYFQNEAQLEKSRLLSDRFSAERPKGSFSTLEIQRTEQGDSAMYLCASSLAWGRGELFFGEGSRLTVL.

The V and J genes are TRBV7-2 and TRBJ2-5, with 8 bases that match TRBD2. This CDR3 has 15 amino acids. Trimming at V came to 1 base and at J to 2 bases, leaving 3 bases not matched to a gene. Per the germline V gene, CDR1 is SGHTA and CDR2 is FQGNSA. The CDR3 DNA is TGTGCCAGCAGCTTAGTTTCGGGGGGGCAAGAGACCCAGTACTTC. Its protein is CASSLVSGGQETQYF.

The V and J genes are TRBV7-9 and TRBJ2-7, with a tentative D call TRBD2 (6 bases). The V gene's germline CDR1 is SEHNR and CDR2 FQNEAQ (reference sequence). CDR3 length: 16 amino acids. Trimming took 2 bases from V and 9 from J, leaving 23 bases between them. CDR3 DNA: TGTGCCAGCAGCTTATCAGGATCGGGGGTGCAGGGACGGCAGTACTTC. Translation gives CASSLSGSGVQGRQYF. The variable domain in full, completed from reference TRBV7-9 and TRBJ2-7, reads DTGVSQNPRHKITKRGQNVTFRCDPISEHNRLYWYRQTLGQGPEFLTYFQNEAQLEKSRLLSDRFSAERPKGSFSTLEIQRTEQGDSAMYLCASSLSGSGVQGRQYFGPGTRLTVT.

The chain has TRBV7-2 and TRBJ2-3; TRBD2 is a possible D gene (6 bases). CDR1 and CDR2 from the germline V gene are SGHTA and FQGNSA. Trimming shortened V by 1 base and J by 10 bases, and 15 bases separated the two germline ends. The CDR3 runs 14 residues. In DNA, the CDR3 is TGTGCCAGCAGCTTAGAGGGAGTAGCGGTGCCGCAGTATTTT. This translates into CASSLEGVAVPQYF. The full variable domain, completed using reference TRBV7-2 and TRBJ2-3, is GAGVSQSPSNKVTEKGKDVELRCDPISGHTALYWYRQSLGQGLEFLIYFQGNSAPDKSGLPSDRFSAERTGGSVSTLTIQRTQQEDSAVYLCASSLEGVAVPQYFGPGTRLTVL.

This clone appeared a few times. The J gene is TRBJ2-3, the V gene TRBV29-1; D might be TRBD1 (5 bases). The CDR3 sequence is 12 residues long. Germline V gene sequence: CDR1 SQVTM, CDR2 ANQGSEA. The ends were cut back, 7 bases at V and 1 base at J, with 9 bases in the middle. CDR3 coding DNA: TGCAGCGGAGAACAGGGCACAGATACGCAGTATTTT. It specifies CSGEQGTDTQYF.

The V and J genes are TRBV25-1 and TRBJ1-2, with 7 bases lining up with TRBD1. Germline CDR1 and CDR2: MGHDK and SYGVNS. V lost 6 bases to trimming and J lost 4 bases; unmatched junction nucleotides: 5. The CDR3 has 13 residues. CDR3 nucleotide sequence: TGTGCCAGCAGCAGAACAGGGGTCTATGGCTACACCTTC. It translates to CASSRTGVYGYTF.